The next 21 T cell receptor beta chains were all read from a single sample in a study of blood T cell repertoires in COVID-19. Libraries were prepared by immunoSEQ multiplex PCR; TCRdb keeps only in-frame clonotypes and omits some of them. The table shows approximately 180,000 clones, with more than 75% occurring only once. The specimen sequenced was PBMCs or T cells enriched from blood (not recorded which). The receptors come from a human donor with acute COVID-19. The donor label of this sample is uncertain.

This sequence joins TRBV19 and TRBJ1-2, with 8 bases matching TRBD1. The CDR3 totals 15 residues. The J segment lost 5 bases and the V segment lost 5 bases, leaving 10 bases of the junction unmatched. CDR1 and CDR2 from the germline V gene are LNHDA and SQIVND (reference sequence). The CDR3 reads CASSDGQGQWYGYTF. CDR3 DNA sequence: TGTGCCAGTAGTGACGGACAGGGACAATGGTATGGCTACACCTTC.

The rearrangement uses TRBV5-4 and TRBJ1-2, with TRBD1 matching 7 bases. Germline V gene sequence: CDR1 SGHNT, CDR2 YYREEE (reference sequence). The CDR3 runs to 12 residues. V was clipped by 7 bases and J by 6 bases; unmatched bases: 6. The CDR3 is CASRGTEDGYTF. DNA for the CDR3: TGTGCCAGCCGAGGGACAGAGGATGGCTACACCTTC.

This chain uses TRBV24-1 with TRBJ1-5; D might be TRBD1 (6 bases). Per the germline V gene, CDR1 is KGHDR and CDR2 is SFDVKD. Trimming removed 2 bases from V and 5 bases from J, with 18 bases in between. The CDR3 consists of 17 residues. The CDR3 DNA follows: TGTGCCACCAGTGATTGGGGGCGGGGGCCGGGAGATCAGCCCCAGCATTTT. The encoded protein is CATSDWGRGPGDQPQHF.

The chain combines TRBV4-1 with TRBJ2-7, with TRBD2 matching 7 bases. CDR1 MGHRA and CDR2 YSYEKL come from the germline V gene. This CDR3 comprises 14 residues. The ends lost 0 bases at V and 6 bases at J; junction bases unmatched: 5. This CDR3 is CASSQDWGGGEQYF. The CDR3 nucleotides read TGCGCCAGCAGCCAAGATTGGGGGGGAGGCGAGCAGTACTTC.

This chain links TRBV9 with TRBJ2-6, with TRBD1 as a possible D gene (5 bases). This CDR3 contains 15 residues. Looked up from germline, CDR1 is SGDLS and CDR2 is YYNGEE. Trimming left V 3 bases short and J 2 bases short, with 9 bases between. CDR3 in amino acids: CASSAGLTGANVLTF. The CDR3, as DNA: TGTGCCAGCAGCGCAGGGCTGACTGGGGCCAACGTCCTGACTTTC.

The J gene is TRBJ2-7, the V gene TRBV18; 7 nucleotides agree with TRBD1. The trim removed 3 bases at V and 3 bases at J, leaving 2 bases unmatched. The CDR3 is 13 amino acids. Germline V gives CDR1 KGHSH, CDR2 LQKENI. The CDR3 sequence: CASSPGQVYEQYF. The CDR3 region has the DNA TGTGCCAGCTCACCCGGACAGGTCTACGAGCAGTACTTC.

This rearrangement joins TRBV5-4 to TRBJ2-2; maybe TRBD1 (6 bases). Germline values: CDR1 SGHNT, CDR2 YYREEE (reference sequence). CDR3 length: 17 amino acids. V dropped 4 bases and J dropped 0 bases, with 16 bases sitting between them. DNA of the CDR3: TGTGCCAGCAGCGACCCGACAGGTCCCGCGAACACCGGGGAGCTGTTTTTT. Translating it yields CASSDPTGPANTGELFF.

The chain uses TRBV7-6 and TRBJ2-2, with TRBD2 matching over 7 bases. This CDR3 has 17 amino acids. Looked up from germline, CDR1 is SGHVS and CDR2 is FNYEAQ. J gave up 0 bases and V 6 bases, and 10 bases lay outside the gene matches. CDR3 sequence: CASSARGAGANTGELFF. CDR3 sequence (DNA): TGTGCCAGCAGTGCCCGAGGGGCGGGGGCGAACACCGGGGAGCTGTTTTTT.

The CDR3 region has the DNA TGTGCCAGCTCCTGGGGCGGGGGGCCACAAGAGACCCAGTACTTC. Residues: CASSWGGGPQETQYF. This chain uses TRBV5-6 with TRBJ2-5; 8 positions match TRBD2. Trimming removed 7 bases from V and 2 bases from J; junction bases left unmatched: 10. This CDR3 is built from 15 residues. The germline CDR1 and CDR2 sequences are SGHDT and YYEEEE.

A remark on this clone: Other DNA sequences from this sample encode an identical CDR3 as well. This chain links TRBV2 with TRBJ1-2; weak D call: TRBD1 (5 bases). The CDR3 length is 14 residues. CDR1 is SNHLY, CDR2 FYNNEI, per germline. Trimming left V 6 bases short and J 1 base short, with 12 bases between. Here the CDR3 DNA reads TGTGCCAGCAGCTCGGATAGGGGTAACTATGGCTACACCTTC. Translating gives CASSSDRGNYGYTF.

This chain connects TRBV18 to TRBJ2-3; 7 bases are a match to TRBD1. From germline, CDR1 is KGHSH and CDR2 LQKENI. The CDR3 has 14 amino acids. V lost 4 bases and J lost 5; bases outside the gene matches: 6. The DNA of the CDR3 is TGTGCCAGCTCACTTGGGACAGTTCAAGATACGCAGTATTTT. Amino acids: CASSLGTVQDTQYF.

The V call is TRBV19, the J call TRBJ2-7; 7 positions match TRBD1. V gave up 4 bases and J gave up 2 bases; unmatched junction bases: 2. Germline loops: CDR1 LNHDA, CDR2 SQIVND (reference sequence). The CDR3 contains 13 residues. The CDR3, as DNA: TGTGCCAGTAGTAGGGACAGTACCTACGAGCAGTACTTC. Amino acid sequence: CASSRDSTYEQYF.

J is TRBJ2-5 and V is TRBV2; TRBD1 matches at 7 bases. Germline V gene data show CDR1 as SNHLY and CDR2 as FYNNEI. V dropped 7 bases and J dropped 5; count of bases not matched to a gene: 16. The CDR3 has 16 amino acids. Here the CDR3 reads CASTRGSGQSRETQYF. DNA for the CDR3: TGTGCCAGCACTCGGGGATCGGGACAGAGTAGGGAGACCCAGTACTTC.

This clone was counted a few times. The chain has TRBV7-2 and TRBJ2-3, with a weak D call TRBD2 (6 bases). Looked up from germline, CDR1 is SGHTA and CDR2 is FQGNSA. The CDR3 is 15 residues long. Trimming stripped 3 bases from V and 0 bases from J, with 10 bases between. The CDR3 nucleotides are TGTGCCAGCAGCTTGGCCGGGACTAGCACAGATACGCAGTATTTT. Translation: CASSLAGTSTDTQYF.

The V call is TRBV28, the J call TRBJ1-1; D perhaps matches TRBD1 (6 bases). This CDR3 contains 13 residues. The ends were cut back, 5 bases at V and 5 bases at J, with 12 bases in the middle. The germline V gene encodes CDR1 MDHEN and CDR2 SYDVKM. CDR3 protein: CASSRGGGTEAFF. As DNA, the CDR3 is TGTGCCAGCAGTAGGGGAGGGGGGACTGAAGCTTTCTTT.

The genes are TRBV27 and TRBJ2-3; D is possibly TRBD1 (5 bases). From germline, CDR1 is MNHEY and CDR2 SMNVEV (reference sequence). V lost 0 bases, J lost 1 base, and 8 bases lay in between. The CDR3 consists of 15 residues. The CDR3 nucleotides are TGTGCCAGCAGTTTATCAGGGGTGGGCACAGATACGCAGTATTTT. Amino acids: CASSLSGVGTDTQYF.

The rearrangement joins TRBV7-2 to TRBJ1-1; 12 bases agree with TRBD1. In germline, CDR1 is SGHTA, CDR2 FQGNSA. Germline trimming cut 5 bases from V and 4 bases from J; bases unmatched to any gene: 8. This CDR3 comprises 16 residues. This chain's CDR3 is CASSPGQGALPTEAFF. For the CDR3, the DNA is TGTGCCAGCAGCCCGGGACAGGGGGCGCTTCCCACTGAAGCTTTCTTT.

The V gene is TRBV30, the J gene TRBJ2-6, with D possibly matching TRBD2 (5 bases). V shed 3 bases and J shed 0 bases, with 24 bases lying between them. CDR3 size: 20 residues. Germline values: CDR1 GTSNPN, CDR2 SVGIG (reference sequence). The CDR3 nucleotides are TGTGCCTGGAGGGGCCCCCGAGGGCAGCGCCACGGCTCTGGGGCCAACGTCCTGACTTTC. This codes for CAWRGPRGQRHGSGANVLTF.

The genes are TRBV12-3 or TRBV12-4 and TRBJ1-2; D ambiguous. Trimming stripped 3 bases from V and 6 bases from J, with 5 bases between. CDR3 size: 11 residues. The CDR3 spells CASSFGHGYTF. The CDR3 DNA reads as TGTGCCAGCAGTTTTGGGCATGGCTACACCTTC.

V is TRBV7-9 and J is TRBJ2-3; 7 bases match TRBD1. The CDR3 sequence is 15 residues long. The V gene's germline CDR1 is SEHNR and CDR2 FQNEAQ (reference sequence). V was clipped by 1 base and J by 1 base; unmatched bases: 2. The CDR3 nucleotides are TGTGCCAGCAGCTTAGATGACAGGGGCACAGATACGCAGTATTTT. Its protein is CASSLDDRGTDTQYF. Full variable domain (rest looked up from reference TRBV7-9 and TRBJ2-3): DTGVSQNPRHKITKRGQNVTFRCDPISEHNRLYWYRQTLGQGPEFLTYFQNEAQLEKSRLLSDRFSAERPKGSFSTLEIQRTEQGDSAMYLCASSLDDRGTDTQYFGPGTRLTVL.

V and J are TRBV9 and TRBJ1-4, with no clear D. Trimming stripped 3 bases from V and 0 bases from J, with 9 bases between. The CDR3 consists of 15 residues. Germline V gene data show CDR1 as SGDLS and CDR2 as YYNGEE. The CDR3 loop is CASSASLATNEKLFF. CDR3 nucleotide sequence: TGTGCCAGCAGCGCGAGCCTCGCAACTAATGAAAAACTGTTTTTT.